These T cell receptor beta chains were read from a single sample in a study of control samples from healthy donors and cancer patients. Sequencing was performed with immunoSEQ multiplex PCR; in TCRdb, only in-frame clones are kept and a portion is missing. This sample has 190,000 or so clones, with over 80% found just once. The specimen was blood. These receptors originate from a man aged 18 to 29 in good health. The CDR3 runs from the conserved cysteine through the conserved F or W. Fields, in order: D gene, J gene, clone size, V gene, CDR3 protein, CDR3 DNA. D genes are given only for firm matches. A row's size may be missing; if present it is once, few, many or a size class.

d_gene: TRBD1
j_gene: TRBJ2-2
abundance: NA
v_gene: TRBV10-3
CDR3aa: CATSGTGNTGELFF
CDR3nt: TGTGCCACCTCCGGGACAGGCAACACCGGGGAGCTGTTTTTT

d_gene: NA
j_gene: TRBJ1-2
abundance: few
v_gene: TRBV12-3/TRBV12-4
CDR3aa: CASTFGQIGYTF
CDR3nt: TGTGCCAGCACCTTTGGACAGATTGGCTACACCTTC

d_gene: NA
j_gene: TRBJ2-7
abundance: NA
v_gene: TRBV14
CDR3aa: CASSHGRVYEQYF
CDR3nt: TGTGCCAGCAGCCACGGCAGGGTCTACGAGCAGTACTTC

d_gene: TRBD1
j_gene: TRBJ1-6
abundance: NA
v_gene: TRBV6-5
CDR3aa: CASFASGQGGSPLHF
CDR3nt: TGTGCCAGCTTTGCCTCGGGACAGGGCGGATCACCCCTCCACTTT

d_gene: NA
j_gene: TRBJ1-2
abundance: NA
v_gene: TRBV24-1
CDR3aa: CATSGNTANYGYTF
CDR3nt: TGTGCCACCAGTGGTAACACTGCTAACTATGGCTACACCTTC

d_gene: NA
j_gene: TRBJ2-7
abundance: NA
v_gene: TRBV5-1
CDR3aa: CASSLGGGPYEQYF
CDR3nt: TGCGCCAGCAGCTTGGGTGGGGGGCCCTACGAGCAGTACTTC

d_gene: TRBD1
j_gene: TRBJ1-1
abundance: NA
v_gene: TRBV2
CDR3aa: CASSAKRQGGYTEAFF
CDR3nt: TGTGCCAGCAGCGCCAAAAGACAGGGAGGGTACACTGAAGCTTTCTTT

d_gene: NA
j_gene: TRBJ1-1
abundance: NA
v_gene: TRBV4-1
CDR3aa: CASSQNQGGMNTEAFF
CDR3nt: TGCGCCAGCAGCCAAAACCAAGGGGGAATGAACACTGAAGCTTTCTTT

d_gene: NA
j_gene: TRBJ2-3
abundance: NA
v_gene: TRBV21-1
CDR3aa: CASSPPKGGEASEDTQYF
CDR3nt: TGTGCCAGCAGCCCCCCGAAAGGGGGCGAGGCTTCTGAAGATACGCAGTATTTT

d_gene: TRBD1
j_gene: TRBJ2-7
abundance: NA
v_gene: TRBV12-3/TRBV12-4
CDR3aa: CASSFRTGNEQYF
CDR3nt: TGTGCCAGCAGTTTTAGGACAGGGAACGAGCAGTACTTC

d_gene: NA
j_gene: TRBJ1-1
abundance: NA
v_gene: TRBV19
CDR3aa: CASSYGGGGNTEAFF
CDR3nt: TGTGCCAGTAGTTACGGTGGAGGAGGGAACACTGAAGCTTTCTTT

d_gene: NA
j_gene: TRBJ2-4
abundance: NA
v_gene: TRBV4-2
CDR3aa: CASSQDGREDIQYF
CDR3nt: TGTGCCAGCAGCCAAGACGGTAGGGAGGACATTCAGTACTTC

d_gene: TRBD1
j_gene: TRBJ1-1
abundance: NA
v_gene: TRBV5-1
CDR3aa: CASSLERTGIAEAFF
CDR3nt: TGCGCCAGCAGCCTAGAGAGGACAGGGATCGCTGAAGCTTTCTTT